This TCR beta chain is from a study of blood T cells in healthy people across ages. The CDR3 consists of 15 residues. The germline gives CDR1 SGHTA, CDR2 FQGNSA. A second PCR of 7 to 11 cycles used a sample-barcoded 5' primer and a J-beta primer mix. TCRdb fed the 5' RACE reads into MiXCR, producing one record per CDR3 protein. Here the sample spans around 940,000 distinct CDR3 sequences, just over 50% being singletons. Sequenced material: blood. The V call is TRBV7-2, the J call TRBJ2-5; no clear D gene. Gene TRBJ2-7 matches the end of the DNA better, so the J call may be wrong. The TCR originated in a woman aged 55-70 years in good health. CDR3 protein: CASSSREARAYEQYF. CDR3 bases: TGTGCCAGCAGCTCAAGAGAGGCTAGGGCCTACGAGCAGTACTTC.